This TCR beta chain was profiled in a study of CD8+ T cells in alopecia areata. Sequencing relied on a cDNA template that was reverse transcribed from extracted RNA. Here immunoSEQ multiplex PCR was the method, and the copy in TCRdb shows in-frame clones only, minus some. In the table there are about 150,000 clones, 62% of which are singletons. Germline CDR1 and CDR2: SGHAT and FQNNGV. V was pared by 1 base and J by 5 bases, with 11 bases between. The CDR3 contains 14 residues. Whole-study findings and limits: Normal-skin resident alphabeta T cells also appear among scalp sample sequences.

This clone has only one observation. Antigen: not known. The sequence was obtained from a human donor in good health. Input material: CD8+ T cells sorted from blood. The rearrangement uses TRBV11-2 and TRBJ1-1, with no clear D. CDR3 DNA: TGTGCCAGCAGCTTAGTCGGGTCAGGTACTGAAGCTTTCTTT. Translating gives CASSLVGSGTEAFF.